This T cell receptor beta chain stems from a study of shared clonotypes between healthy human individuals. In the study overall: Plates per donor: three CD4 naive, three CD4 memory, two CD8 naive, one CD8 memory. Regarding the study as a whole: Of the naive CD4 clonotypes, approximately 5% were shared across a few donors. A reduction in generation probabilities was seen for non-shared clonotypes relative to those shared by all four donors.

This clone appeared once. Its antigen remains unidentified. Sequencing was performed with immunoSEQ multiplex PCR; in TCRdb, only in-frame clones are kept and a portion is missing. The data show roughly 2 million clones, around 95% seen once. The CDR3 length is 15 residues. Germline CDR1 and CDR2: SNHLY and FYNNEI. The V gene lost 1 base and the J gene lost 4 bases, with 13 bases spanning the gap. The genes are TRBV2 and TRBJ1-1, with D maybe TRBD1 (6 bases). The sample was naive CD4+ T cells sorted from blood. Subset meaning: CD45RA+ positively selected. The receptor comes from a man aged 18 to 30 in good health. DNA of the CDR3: TGTGCCAGCAGTGAAGACAGGGCTAGGGGCACTGAAGCTTTCTTT. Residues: CASSEDRARGTEAFF.